What follows describes a single TCR beta chain. Its antigen is unidentified. This record belongs to a study of beta chain features in type 1 diabetes. Overall study results and limits: For type 1 diabetes patients, VDJ junctions showed fewer insertions and more deletions. In the patient group, naive, central memory and Treg TCRB repertoires seemed more alike than in the healthy donor group. Across all four CD4+ subsets, people with type 1 diabetes showed modestly shorter TCRB CDR3s.

Reverse transcription of all isolated RNA meant that expressed TCRB transcripts were sequenced. Produced via immunoSEQ multiplex PCR; TCRdb's table is partial and in-frame only. Here the sample spans around 340,000 clones, roughly a tenth being singletons. A single heparinised draw of approximately 100 mL on average was taken per donor. This TCR came from a man aged 25-45 years with type 1 diabetes. Sequencing input: central memory CD4+ T cells from blood.

In DNA, the CDR3 is TGTGCCAGCAGTCTTCAGGGCGGGGAGCTGTTTTTT. It codes for CASSLQGGELFF. The chain is built from TRBV2 and TRBJ2-2; D might be TRBD1 (5 bases). Germline V lookup: CDR1 SNHLY, CDR2 FYNNEI. V lost 5 bases, J lost 7 bases, and 8 bases lay in between. The CDR3 covers 12 residues.